This entry describes one TCR beta chain. Per the original methods: Amplification of reference gene primers provided the estimated nucleated cell counts. Clones were sequenced by immunoSEQ multiplex PCR, and TCRdb holds only the in-frame ones, with some missing. V, J and clone size derive from that table, while D and trimming were established from the DNA sequence. The sample has over 350,000 clones, more than 85% seen once. This sample is part of a study of blood T cell repertoires in COVID-19. Germline CDR1 is SGHTA and CDR2 is FQGTGA. The CDR3 consists of 14 residues. V lost 5 bases to trimming and J lost 5 bases; unmatched junction nucleotides: 5.

Sample: peripheral blood. The receptor's source is a woman in her twenties or thirties with acute or convalescent COVID-19. The chain carries TRBV7-3 and TRBJ2-2; TRBD1 matches at 7 bases. The CDR3 region is CASSRGLKTGELFF. The CDR3 DNA follows: TGTGCCAGCAGCAGGGGGCTGAAAACCGGGGAGCTGTTTTTT.